The clone carrying this T cell receptor (beta chain) was recorded at least ten times. Noted time point: patch test 3, about 24 weeks after DPC sensitization. The treatment: therapeutic diphenylcyclopropenone sensitization with weekly scalp DPC. During construction of the library, unique molecular identifiers were attached to individual cDNA molecules for quantitative, reproducible TCR counting. TCRdb reprocessed the RACE reads via MiXCR and lists one record per CDR3 protein. This sample carries some 74,000 distinct CDR3 sequences, 13% of them seen once, and the ten largest clones take 5.7%. The data derive from a study of human T cells and chemical hapten exposure. Study-wide background: Patients, largely female, had alopecia areata, totalis or universalis.

Trimming pared 0 bases from V and 5 bases from J, leaving 11 bases between. There are 15 residues in the CDR3. Germline lookup yields CDR1 MNHEY and CDR2 SVGAGI. This TCR was recovered from a woman in her forties or fifties with alopecia areata. Some clones in this sample may be carry-over from other donors' samples. The chain employs TRBV6-5 and TRBJ2-1; D gene uncertain. Sequences were derived from whole blood, sampled in connection with sensitization to the hapten diphenylcyclopropenone (DPC). CDR3 nucleotide sequence: TGTGCCAGCAGTTACTCGGCGTCTTCCGACAATGAGCAGTTCTTC. This sequence encodes CASSYSASSDNEQFF.